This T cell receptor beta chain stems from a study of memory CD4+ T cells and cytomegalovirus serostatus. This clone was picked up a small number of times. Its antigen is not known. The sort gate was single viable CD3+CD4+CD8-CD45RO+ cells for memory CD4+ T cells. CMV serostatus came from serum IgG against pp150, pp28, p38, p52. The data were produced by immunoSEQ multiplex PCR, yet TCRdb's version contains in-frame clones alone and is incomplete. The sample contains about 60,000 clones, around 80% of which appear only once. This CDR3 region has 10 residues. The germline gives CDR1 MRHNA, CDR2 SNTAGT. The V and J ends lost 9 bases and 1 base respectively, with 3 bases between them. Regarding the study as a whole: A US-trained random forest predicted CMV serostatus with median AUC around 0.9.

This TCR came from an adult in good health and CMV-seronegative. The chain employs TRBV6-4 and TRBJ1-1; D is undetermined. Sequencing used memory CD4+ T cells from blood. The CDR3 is CARENTEAFF. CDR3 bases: TGTGCCAGAGAGAACACTGAAGCTTTCTTT.